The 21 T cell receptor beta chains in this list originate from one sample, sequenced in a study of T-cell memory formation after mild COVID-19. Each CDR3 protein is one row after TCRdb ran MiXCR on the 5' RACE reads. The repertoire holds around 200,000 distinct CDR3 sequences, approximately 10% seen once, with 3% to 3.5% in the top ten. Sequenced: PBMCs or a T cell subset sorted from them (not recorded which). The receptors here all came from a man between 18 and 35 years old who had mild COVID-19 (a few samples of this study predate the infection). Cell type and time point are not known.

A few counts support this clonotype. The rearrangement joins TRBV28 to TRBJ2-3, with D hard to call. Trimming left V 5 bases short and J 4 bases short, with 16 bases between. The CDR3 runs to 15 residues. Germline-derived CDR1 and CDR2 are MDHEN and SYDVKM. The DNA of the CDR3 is TGTGCCAGCAGTCCCCCGTGGGCAGTGTCAGATACGCAGTATTTT. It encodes CASSPPWAVSDTQYF.

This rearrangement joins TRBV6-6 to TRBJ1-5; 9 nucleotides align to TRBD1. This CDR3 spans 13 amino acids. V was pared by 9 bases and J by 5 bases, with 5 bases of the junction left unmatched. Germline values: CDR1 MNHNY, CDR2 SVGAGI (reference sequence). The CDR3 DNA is TGTGCCAGTGATGGGACAGGGTATCAGCCCCAGCATTTT. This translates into CASDGTGYQPQHF.

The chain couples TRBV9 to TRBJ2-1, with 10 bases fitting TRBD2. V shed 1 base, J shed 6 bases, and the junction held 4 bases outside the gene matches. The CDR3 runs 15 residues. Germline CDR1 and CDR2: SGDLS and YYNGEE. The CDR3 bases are TGTGCCAGCAGCGTAAGGTCTAGCGGGGGCAATGAGCAGTTCTTC. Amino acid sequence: CASSVRSSGGNEQFF.

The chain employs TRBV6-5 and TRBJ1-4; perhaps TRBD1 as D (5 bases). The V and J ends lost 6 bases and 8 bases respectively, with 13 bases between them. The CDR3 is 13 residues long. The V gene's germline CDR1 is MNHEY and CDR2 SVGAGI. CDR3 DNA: TGTGCCAGCAGGTTAAGGGGCCGGGAAAAACTGTTTTTT. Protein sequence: CASRLRGREKLFF.

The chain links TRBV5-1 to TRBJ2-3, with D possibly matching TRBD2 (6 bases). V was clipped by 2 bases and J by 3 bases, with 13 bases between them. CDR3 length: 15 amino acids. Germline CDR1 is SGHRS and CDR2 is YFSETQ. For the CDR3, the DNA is TGCGCCAGCAGCTTCCGGCGGGGCCAGACAGATACGCAGTATTTT. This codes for CASSFRRGQTDTQYF.

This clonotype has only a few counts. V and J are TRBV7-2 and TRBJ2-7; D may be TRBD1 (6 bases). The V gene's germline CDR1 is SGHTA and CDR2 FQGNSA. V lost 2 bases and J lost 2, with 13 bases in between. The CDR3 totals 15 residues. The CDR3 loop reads CASSLSSGDPYEQYF. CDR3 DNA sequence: TGTGCCAGCAGCTTATCCTCAGGGGACCCCTACGAGCAGTACTTC.

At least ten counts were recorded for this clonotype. The CDR3 DNA follows: TGTGCCAGCAGGTCCCTTTGGCTAGCGGGGGGGAGCTCCTACAATGAGCAGTTCTTC. This sequence encodes CASRSLWLAGGSSYNEQFF. The chain is built from TRBV12-3 or TRBV12-4 and TRBJ2-1, with TRBD2 matching 12 bases. This CDR3 region has 19 residues. The trim removed 6 bases at V and 0 bases at J, leaving 12 bases unmatched.

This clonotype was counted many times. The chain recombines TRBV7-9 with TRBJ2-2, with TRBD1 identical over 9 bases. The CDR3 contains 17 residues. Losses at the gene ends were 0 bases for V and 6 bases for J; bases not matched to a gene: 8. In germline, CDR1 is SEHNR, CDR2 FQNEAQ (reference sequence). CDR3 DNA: TGTGCCAGCAGCTTAGCGCGGACAGGGGTATGGGCCGGGGAGCTGTTTTTT. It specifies CASSLARTGVWAGELFF. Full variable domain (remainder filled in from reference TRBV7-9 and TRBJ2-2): DTGVSQNPRHKITKRGQNVTFRCDPISEHNRLYWYRQTLGQGPEFLTYFQNEAQLEKSRLLSDRFSAERPKGSFSTLEIQRTEQGDSAMYLCASSLARTGVWAGELFFGEGSRLTVL.

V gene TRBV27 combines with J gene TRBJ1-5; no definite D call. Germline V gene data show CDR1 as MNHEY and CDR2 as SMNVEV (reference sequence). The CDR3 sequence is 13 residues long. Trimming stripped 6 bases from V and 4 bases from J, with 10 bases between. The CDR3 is CASRVQTNQPQHF. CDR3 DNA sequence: TGTGCCAGCAGGGTACAGACTAATCAGCCCCAGCATTTT.

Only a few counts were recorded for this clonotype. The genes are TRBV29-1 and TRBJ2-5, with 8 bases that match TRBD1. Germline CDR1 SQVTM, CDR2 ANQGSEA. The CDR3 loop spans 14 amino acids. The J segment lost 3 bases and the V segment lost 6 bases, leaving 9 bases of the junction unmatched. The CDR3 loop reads CSVPQPGGEETQYF. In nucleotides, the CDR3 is TGCAGCGTACCACAGCCAGGGGGCGAAGAGACCCAGTACTTC.

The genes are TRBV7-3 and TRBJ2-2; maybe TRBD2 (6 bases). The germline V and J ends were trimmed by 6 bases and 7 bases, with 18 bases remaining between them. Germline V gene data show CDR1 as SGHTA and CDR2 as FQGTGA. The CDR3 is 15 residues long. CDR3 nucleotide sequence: TGTGCCAGCAGTGCCGGGACTCCCGGTGACGGGGAGCTGTTTTTT. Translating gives CASSAGTPGDGELFF.

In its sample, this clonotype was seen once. The DNA of the CDR3 is TGTGCCAGCCAACTCCCAGGGACAGAGACCCAGTACTTC. Residues: CASQLPGTETQYF. The chain is built from TRBV18 and TRBJ2-5; D may be TRBD1 or TRBD2 (5 bases each). The germline V gene encodes CDR1 KGHSH and CDR2 LQKENI. CDR3 length: 13 residues. V lost 8 bases and J lost 4, with 14 bases in between.

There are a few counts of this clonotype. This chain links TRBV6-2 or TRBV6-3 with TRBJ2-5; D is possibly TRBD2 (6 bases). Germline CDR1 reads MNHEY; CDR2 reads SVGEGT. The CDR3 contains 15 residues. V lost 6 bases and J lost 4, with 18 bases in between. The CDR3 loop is CASRLRSQGGETQYF. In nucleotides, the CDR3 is TGTGCCAGCAGACTACGTTCCCAGGGAGGAGAGACCCAGTACTTC.

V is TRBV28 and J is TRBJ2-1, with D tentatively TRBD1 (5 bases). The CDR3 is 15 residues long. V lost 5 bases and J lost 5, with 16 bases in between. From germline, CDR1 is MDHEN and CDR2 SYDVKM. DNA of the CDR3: TGTGCCAGCAGTAGGGGTGGTGGGCCCCACAATGAGCAGTTCTTC. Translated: CASSRGGGPHNEQFF.

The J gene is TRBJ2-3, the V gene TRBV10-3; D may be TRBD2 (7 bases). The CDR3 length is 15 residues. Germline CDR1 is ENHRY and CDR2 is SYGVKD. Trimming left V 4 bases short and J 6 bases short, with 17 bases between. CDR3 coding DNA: TGTGCCATCAGTGTAGGGGGGGGGTACAGCGATACGCAGTATTTT. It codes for CAISVGGGYSDTQYF.

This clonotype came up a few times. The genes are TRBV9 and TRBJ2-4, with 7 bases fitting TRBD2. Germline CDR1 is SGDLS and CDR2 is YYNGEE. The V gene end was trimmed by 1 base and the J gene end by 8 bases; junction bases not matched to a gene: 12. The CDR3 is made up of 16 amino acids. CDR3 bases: TGTGCCAGCAGCGTATCCCCAACGGGGGGAGATGACATTCAGTACTTC. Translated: CASSVSPTGGDDIQYF. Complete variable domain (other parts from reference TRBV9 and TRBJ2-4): DSGVTQTPKHLITATGQRVTLRCSPRSGDLSVYWYQQSLDQGLQFLIQYYNGEERAKGNILERFSAQQFPDLHSELNLSSLELGDSALYFCASSVSPTGGDDIQYFGAGTRLSVL.

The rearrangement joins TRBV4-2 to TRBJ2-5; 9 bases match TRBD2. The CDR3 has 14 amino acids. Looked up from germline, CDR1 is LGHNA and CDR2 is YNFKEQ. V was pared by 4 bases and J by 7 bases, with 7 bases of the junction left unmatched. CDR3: CASSRSGGEGTQYF. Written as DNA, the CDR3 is TGTGCCAGCAGCCGTAGCGGGGGAGAGGGGACCCAGTACTTC.

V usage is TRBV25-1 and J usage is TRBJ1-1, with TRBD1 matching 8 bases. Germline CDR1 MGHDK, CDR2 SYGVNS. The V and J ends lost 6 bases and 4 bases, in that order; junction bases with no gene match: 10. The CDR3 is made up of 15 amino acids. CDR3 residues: CASSVQGASSTEAFF. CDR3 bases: TGTGCCAGCAGCGTCCAGGGGGCGAGCAGCACTGAAGCTTTCTTT.

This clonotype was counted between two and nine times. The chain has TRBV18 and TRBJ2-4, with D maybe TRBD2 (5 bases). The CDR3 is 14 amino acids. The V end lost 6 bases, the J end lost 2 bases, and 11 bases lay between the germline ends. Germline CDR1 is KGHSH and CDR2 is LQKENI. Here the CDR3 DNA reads TGTGCCAGCTCTGCGGACGGGACCAAAAACATTCAGTACTTC. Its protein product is CASSADGTKNIQYF. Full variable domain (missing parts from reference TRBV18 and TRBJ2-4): NAGVMQNPRHLVRRRGQEARLRCSPMKGHSHVYWYRQLPEEGLKFMVYLQKENIIDESGMPKERFSAEFPKEGPSILRIQQVVRGDSAAYFCASSADGTKNIQYFGAGTRLSVL.

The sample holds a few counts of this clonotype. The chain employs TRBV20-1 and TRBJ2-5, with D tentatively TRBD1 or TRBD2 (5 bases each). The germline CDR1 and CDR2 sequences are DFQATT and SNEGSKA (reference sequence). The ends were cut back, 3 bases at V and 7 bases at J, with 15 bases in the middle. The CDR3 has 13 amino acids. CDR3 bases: TGCAGTGCTAGTTTCGGGGACCGCAGGACCCAGTACTTC. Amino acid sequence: CSASFGDRRTQYF.

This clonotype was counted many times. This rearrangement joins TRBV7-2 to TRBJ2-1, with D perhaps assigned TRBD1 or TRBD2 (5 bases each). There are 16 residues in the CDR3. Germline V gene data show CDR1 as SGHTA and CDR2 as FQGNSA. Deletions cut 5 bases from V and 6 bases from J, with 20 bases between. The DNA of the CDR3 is TGTGCCAGCAGCCCCGTTGGGGGTCTAGCTCCCAATGAGCAGTTCTTC. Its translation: CASSPVGGLAPNEQFF.